This TCR beta chain was sequenced for a study of blood T cell repertoires in COVID-19. Overall study: COVID-19 samples, acute and convalescent, were from the United States, Italy and Spain.

Trimming took 6 bases from V and 5 from J, leaving 12 bases between them. CDR1 and CDR2 (germline): MNHEY, SMNVEV (reference sequence). The CDR3 consists of 13 residues. Original data processing: Amplification from reference gene primers served as the basis for estimated nucleated cell counts. Clones were sequenced by immunoSEQ multiplex PCR, and TCRdb holds only the in-frame ones, with some missing. That table furnishes V, J and clone size, whereas the DNA furnished D and trimming. The sample includes 200,000 to 250,000 clones, around 84% of them seen just once. This TCR came from a woman aged 40 to 55 who had recovered from COVID-19. The chain uses TRBV27 and TRBJ2-3; D unclear. Sequencing input: peripheral blood. CDR3 protein: CASSPGPQDTQYF. The CDR3 nucleotides are TGTGCCAGCAGCCCCGGTCCGCAAGATACGCAGTATTTT.